Listed below are T cell receptor beta chains from one sample, sequenced in a study of blood T cell repertoires in COVID-19. Sequencing was performed with immunoSEQ multiplex PCR; in TCRdb, only in-frame clones are kept and a portion is missing. Among some 300,000 clones, 87% were seen once, and the ten largest hold approximately 2.2%. Sequencing was done on a sample of peripheral blood. These receptors were obtained from a young man with active or convalescent COVID-19. The CDR3 runs from the conserved cysteine through the conserved F or W. Fields, in order: D gene, clone size, J gene, V gene, CDR3 DNA, CDR3 protein. The D gene is left open where the match is weak. The size entry is marked missing in some rows and otherwise reads once, few, many or a size class.

D gene: -
clone size: -
J gene: TRBJ1-4
V gene: TRBV6-5
CDR3 DNA: TGTGCCAGCAGGCCGGGTTACGGAAATGAAAAACTGTTTTTT
CDR3 protein: CASRPGYGNEKLFF

D gene: TRBD1
clone size: -
J gene: TRBJ2-5
V gene: TRBV18
CDR3 DNA: TGTGCCAGCTCCCCCGGGGGGACAGGGCCTCAAGAGACCCAGTACTTC
CDR3 protein: CASSPGGTGPQETQYF

D gene: TRBD2
clone size: -
J gene: TRBJ2-3
V gene: TRBV7-8
CDR3 DNA: TGTGCCAGCGGCCAAGGCGGGCGGGGGGTTGATACGCAGTATTTT
CDR3 protein: CASGQGGRGVDTQYF

D gene: -
clone size: -
J gene: TRBJ1-6
V gene: TRBV6-5
CDR3 DNA: TGTGCCAGCAGGAAAACAGGGCGAAGGTCTTCACCCCTCCACTTT
CDR3 protein: CASRKTGRRSSPLHF

D gene: TRBD1
clone size: -
J gene: TRBJ1-1
V gene: TRBV18
CDR3 DNA: TGTGCCAGCTCACCACTTAAGACAGGGCTACAGGGGCGTGGAGCTTTCTTT
CDR3 protein: CASSPLKTGLQGRGAFF

D gene: TRBD1
clone size: -
J gene: TRBJ1-5
V gene: TRBV2
CDR3 DNA: TGTGCCAGTAGACAGGGGGCCTGGCAGCCCCAGCATTTT
CDR3 protein: CASRQGAWQPQHF

D gene: -
clone size: -
J gene: TRBJ2-1
V gene: TRBV19
CDR3 DNA: TGTGCCGTTAGCGGTAGCTCCTACAATGAGCAGTTCTTC
CDR3 protein: CAVSGSSYNEQFF

D gene: -
clone size: few
J gene: TRBJ1-2
V gene: TRBV7-9
CDR3 DNA: TGTGCCAGCAGGAATCAGGGGTCGTATGGCTACACCTTC
CDR3 protein: CASRNQGSYGYTF

D gene: -
clone size: -
J gene: TRBJ2-1
V gene: TRBV7-3
CDR3 DNA: TGTGCCAGCAGCTTAGGGCAGTTCCCACGGAATGAGCAGTTCTTC
CDR3 protein: CASSLGQFPRNEQFF

D gene: TRBD2
clone size: -
J gene: TRBJ2-7
V gene: TRBV3-1/TRBV3-2
CDR3 DNA: TGTGCCAGCAGCCCGCTGACTAGCGGGGACTACGAGCAGTACTTC
CDR3 protein: CASSPLTSGDYEQYF

D gene: -
clone size: -
J gene: TRBJ2-1
V gene: TRBV27
CDR3 DNA: TGTGCCAGCAGTTTAGGGGGGAATGAGCAGTTCTTC
CDR3 protein: CASSLGGNEQFF

D gene: -
clone size: -
J gene: TRBJ1-1
V gene: TRBV6-2/TRBV6-3
CDR3 DNA: TGTGCCAGCAGTTACCGTCAGCGAGGGAACACTGAAGCTTTCTTT
CDR3 protein: CASSYRQRGNTEAFF

D gene: TRBD1
clone size: -
J gene: TRBJ1-1
V gene: TRBV19
CDR3 DNA: TGTGCCAGTAGTTGGACAGGGGAAACTGAAGCTTTCTTT
CDR3 protein: CASSWTGETEAFF

D gene: TRBD1
clone size: -
J gene: TRBJ1-2
V gene: TRBV29-1
CDR3 DNA: TGCAGCGTTAGGGACAGGGGGCTGGACACCTATGGCTACACCTTC
CDR3 protein: CSVRDRGLDTYGYTF

D gene: TRBD1
clone size: -
J gene: TRBJ2-7
V gene: TRBV6-6
CDR3 DNA: TGTGCCAGCAGTTACGGGGCAGGGGGCACCTACGAGCAGTACTTC
CDR3 protein: CASSYGAGGTYEQYF

D gene: -
clone size: -
J gene: TRBJ2-7
V gene: TRBV5-5
CDR3 DNA: TGTGCCAGCAGCTTGATTTTAGCGGAGACCTACGAGCAGTACTTC
CDR3 protein: CASSLILAETYEQYF

D gene: TRBD1
clone size: -
J gene: TRBJ2-1
V gene: TRBV6-1
CDR3 DNA: TGTGCCAGCAGTGTCCCTCAGGGGGACTCCTACAATGAGCAGTTCTTC
CDR3 protein: CASSVPQGDSYNEQFF

D gene: -
clone size: -
J gene: TRBJ2-7
V gene: TRBV6-5
CDR3 DNA: TGTGCCACCATCTCCCCCCAGACCTACGAGCAGTACTTC
CDR3 protein: CATISPQTYEQYF

D gene: TRBD1
clone size: -
J gene: TRBJ1-1
V gene: TRBV5-1
CDR3 DNA: TGCGCCAGCAGCAAAGGACAGGGACCCATGAACACTGAAGCTTTCTTT
CDR3 protein: CASSKGQGPMNTEAFF

D gene: TRBD2
clone size: -
J gene: TRBJ2-7
V gene: TRBV18
CDR3 DNA: TGTGCCAGCTCACCAAGGGCGGGAGGGGCCTACGAGCAGTACTTC
CDR3 protein: CASSPRAGGAYEQYF

D gene: -
clone size: -
J gene: TRBJ2-3
V gene: TRBV4-1
CDR3 DNA: TGCGCCAGCAGCCAAGTAGAAGCAAATACGCAGTATTTT
CDR3 protein: CASSQVEANTQYF

D gene: -
clone size: -
J gene: TRBJ1-1
V gene: TRBV3-1/TRBV3-2
CDR3 DNA: TGTGCCAGCAGCCAAGATAAGAGGGGGGGGACGAACACTGAAGCTTTCTTT
CDR3 protein: CASSQDKRGGTNTEAFF

D gene: TRBD2
clone size: -
J gene: TRBJ2-5
V gene: TRBV29-1
CDR3 DNA: TGCAGCGTCTTACCGGGACTAGCGTTTGAGACCCAGTACTTC
CDR3 protein: CSVLPGLAFETQYF

D gene: TRBD1
clone size: -
J gene: TRBJ1-2
V gene: TRBV7-9
CDR3 DNA: TGTGCCAGCAGCTTACGGGGACAGGGCCGCTATGGCTACACCTTC
CDR3 protein: CASSLRGQGRYGYTF

D gene: -
clone size: once
J gene: TRBJ1-6
V gene: TRBV21-1
CDR3 DNA: TGTGCCAGCAGCGTCAACAGGAACCATAATTCACCCCTCCACTTT
CDR3 protein: CASSVNRNHNSPLHF

D gene: -
clone size: -
J gene: TRBJ2-5
V gene: TRBV20-1
CDR3 DNA: TGCAGTGCCCAGTCGTCCGAGACCCAGTACTTC
CDR3 protein: CSAQSSETQYF

D gene: TRBD2
clone size: -
J gene: TRBJ2-7
V gene: TRBV24-1
CDR3 DNA: TGTGCCACCAGTGAGGGTAGCGGGAGGTACGAGCAGTACTTC
CDR3 protein: CATSEGSGRYEQYF

D gene: -
clone size: -
J gene: TRBJ1-3
V gene: TRBV7-6
CDR3 DNA: TGTGCCAGCAGCTTAAACGTAAGGGGTCCAGGAAACACCATATATTTT
CDR3 protein: CASSLNVRGPGNTIYF

D gene: -
clone size: -
J gene: TRBJ1-2
V gene: TRBV11-2
CDR3 DNA: TGTGCCAGCAGCTCCGACAGTATCGGAGGCTACACCTTC
CDR3 protein: CASSSDSIGGYTF

D gene: -
clone size: -
J gene: TRBJ2-2
V gene: TRBV12-5
CDR3 DNA: TGTGCTAGTGGTTATCATCCGACAGGCGAAACCGGGGAGCTGTTTTTT
CDR3 protein: CASGYHPTGETGELFF